Below are 22 T cell receptor beta chains sequenced from a single sample in a study of CD8 T cells in Susac syndrome. RNA was extracted with the RNeasy kit, and a quantity of roughly 0.5 to 1 ug was reverse transcribed using random hexamers. TCRdb redid the calling of the immunoSEQ multiplex PCR reads with MiXCR, one entry per CDR3 protein. The table shows 90,000 to 150,000 distinct CDR3 sequences, with over 90% occurring only once. Source material: CD4+ T cells from PBMCs. The receptors stem from a human donor in good health.

This clonotype was detected only once. J is TRBJ2-7 and V is TRBV7-8, with unresolved D. The CDR3 loop spans 12 amino acids. The V gene's germline CDR1 is SGHVS and CDR2 FQNEAQ. V dropped 7 bases and J dropped 5 bases, with 12 bases sitting between them. The chain's CDR3 is CASNRDTDEQYF. CDR3 sequence (DNA): TGTGCCAGCAATAGGGATACGGACGAGCAGTACTTC.

This clonotype occurred once. The V call is TRBV4-3, the J call TRBJ2-7; no reliable D call. This CDR3 is built from 16 residues. Germline V lookup: CDR1 LGHNA, CDR2 YSLEER. V gave up 1 base and J gave up 0 bases, with 13 bases separating them. The chain's CDR3 is CASSQVFDGNSYEQYF. CDR3 DNA sequence: TGCGCCAGCAGCCAAGTCTTCGACGGTAACTCCTACGAGCAGTACTTC.

The rearrangement links TRBV5-8 to TRBJ2-7; 10 bases line up with TRBD2. This CDR3 is 16 amino acids long. V lost 4 bases and J lost 1; bases outside the gene matches: 8. CDR1 is SGHTS, CDR2 YDEGEE, per germline. CDR3 residues: CASSDSSGRESYEQYF. The CDR3 nucleotides read TGTGCCAGCAGCGATTCTAGCGGGAGAGAGTCCTACGAGCAGTACTTC. Full variable domain (rest looked up from reference TRBV5-8 and TRBJ2-7): EAGVTQSPTHLIKTRGQQATLRCSPISGHTSVYWYQQALGLGLQFLLWYDEGEERNRGNFPPRFSGRQFPNYSSELNVNALELEDSALYLCASSDSSGRESYEQYFGPGTRLTVT.

The chain couples TRBV20-1 to TRBJ1-1; no firm D call. V was clipped by 3 bases and J by 0 bases, with 5 bases between them. Germline V gene data show CDR1 as DFQATT and CDR2 as SNEGSKA (reference sequence). CDR3 size: 12 residues. The CDR3 spells CSASGLNTEAFF. The CDR3 DNA reads as TGCAGTGCTAGTGGCCTGAACACTGAAGCTTTCTTT.

The count of this clonotype is one. This rearrangement joins TRBV30 to TRBJ2-2; possible D gene TRBD2, 5 bases. Germline CDR1 GTSNPN, CDR2 SVGIG (reference sequence). Trimming left V 1 base short and J 4 bases short, with 7 bases between. The CDR3 consists of 13 residues. The DNA of the CDR3 is TGTGCCTGGAGTGCCCGGGGCACCGGGGAGCTGTTTTTT. Its protein is CAWSARGTGELFF.

The genes are TRBV19 and TRBJ2-1; 8 bases match TRBD2. V was pared by 0 bases and J by 4 bases, with 5 bases of the junction left unmatched. Germline values: CDR1 LNHDA, CDR2 SQIVND (reference sequence). The CDR3 has 16 residues. CDR3 region: CASSIDLAGRYNEQFF. The CDR3 DNA reads TGTGCCAGTAGTATAGACCTAGCGGGCCGTTACAATGAGCAGTTCTTC.

This sequence joins TRBV10-3 and TRBJ1-2; D is undetermined. Germline values: CDR1 ENHRY, CDR2 SYGVKD. The CDR3 is 14 residues long. V shed 6 bases and J shed 3 bases, with 14 bases lying between them. The CDR3 is CAISRVPRDYGYTF. The CDR3 DNA sequence: TGTGCCATCAGCAGAGTTCCGAGGGACTATGGCTACACCTTC.

V and J are TRBV6-2 or TRBV6-3 and TRBJ1-5, with D possibly TRBD1 on 5 matching bases. The CDR3 consists of 14 residues. V lost 2 bases and J 3 bases, leaving 8 bases between the germline ends. CDR1 is MNHEY, CDR2 SVGEGT, per germline. In DNA, the CDR3 is TGTGCCAGCAGTTACGGCAGGGACAATCAGCCCCAGCATTTT. Residues: CASSYGRDNQPQHF.

The chain has TRBV13 and TRBJ2-7; 10 bases are shared with TRBD2. Germline loops: CDR1 PRHDT, CDR2 FYEKMQ (reference sequence). V shed 0 bases and J 4 bases; nucleotides not matched to a gene: 12. CDR3 length: 18 amino acids. CDR3 sequence: CASSLGLGVAGGLYEQYF. The CDR3 DNA follows: TGTGCCAGCAGCTTAGGCCTCGGGGTAGCGGGGGGTCTGTACGAGCAGTACTTC.

The V gene is TRBV6-5, the J gene TRBJ2-7, with TRBD1 matching over 7 bases. Trimming cost V 2 bases and J 6 bases; bases outside gene matches: 1. The germline V gene has CDR1 MNHEY and CDR2 SVGAGI. This CDR3 comprises 12 residues. As DNA, the CDR3 is TGTGCCAGCAGTTACAACAGGGGCGAGCAGTACTTC. Protein sequence: CASSYNRGEQYF.

The rearrangement joins TRBV20-1 to TRBJ2-2, with a possible D match to TRBD1 (5 bases). CDR1 and CDR2 from the germline V gene are DFQATT and SNEGSKA (reference sequence). Trimming removed 1 base from V and 0 bases from J, with 6 bases in between. This CDR3 has 14 residues. CDR3 in DNA: TGCAGTGCTAGAGGGGGCGCGAACACCGGGGAGCTGTTTTTT. This gives the protein CSARGGANTGELFF.

This chain links TRBV7-3 with TRBJ2-1, with D unclear. Per the germline V gene, CDR1 is SGHTA and CDR2 is FQGTGA. V was trimmed by 5 bases and J by 9 bases, leaving 11 bases between them. The CDR3 contains 12 residues. This chain's CDR3 is CASSPTGREQFF. The CDR3 DNA follows: TGTGCCAGCAGCCCGACCGGGCGTGAGCAGTTCTTC.

This chain connects TRBV6-2 or TRBV6-3 to TRBJ2-1; TRBD2 matches 9 bases. V trimming: 6 bases; J trimming: 8 bases; junction bases outside the gene matches: 11. Germline CDR1 MNHEY, CDR2 SVGEGT. The CDR3 totals 15 residues. CDR3 residues: CASSRYSGRLDEQFF. The DNA of the CDR3 is TGTGCCAGCAGCCGTTATAGCGGGAGACTGGATGAGCAGTTCTTC.

V is TRBV7-2 and J is TRBJ1-4; no definite D call. Per germline, CDR1 SGHTA and CDR2 FQGNSA. Trimming stripped 5 bases from V and 8 bases from J, with 12 bases between. This CDR3 is built from 13 residues. CDR3: CASSRKGSEKLFF. The CDR3 bases are TGTGCCAGCAGCCGAAAGGGCTCGGAAAAACTGTTTTTT.

V and J are TRBV7-3 and TRBJ1-1, with D possibly matching TRBD1 (6 bases). Germline assignment: CDR1 SGHTA and CDR2 FQGTGA. There are 17 residues in the CDR3. V lost 5 bases and J 0 bases, leaving 19 bases between the germline ends. CDR3 coding DNA: TGTGCCAGCAGCCCCGGACCCGGGGGGCGTGTGAACACTGAAGCTTTCTTT. Its protein product is CASSPGPGGRVNTEAFF.

The chain employs TRBV5-1 and TRBJ2-2; perhaps TRBD2 as D (6 bases). CDR1 and CDR2 from the germline V gene are SGHRS and YFSETQ. The length of the CDR3 is 16 residues. V gave up 4 bases and J gave up 0 bases, with 13 bases separating them. CDR3 sequence (DNA): TGCGCCAGCAGCGAAGCCGGGACTTCGAACACCGGGGAGCTGTTTTTT. Amino acid sequence: CASSEAGTSNTGELFF.

The chain recombines TRBV7-9 with TRBJ1-5, with no clear D. This CDR3 has 15 amino acids. In germline, CDR1 is SEHNR, CDR2 FQNEAQ (reference sequence). V was pared by 1 base and J by 1 base, with 8 bases between. This CDR3 is CASSLGDASNQPQHF. For the CDR3, the DNA is TGTGCCAGCAGCTTAGGAGACGCAAGCAATCAGCCCCAGCATTTT.

The chain combines TRBV7-9 with TRBJ2-7; tentatively, D is TRBD1 or TRBD2 (5 bases each). The CDR3 has 15 amino acids. The V gene's germline CDR1 is SEHNR and CDR2 FQNEAQ (reference sequence). Trimming stripped 3 bases from V and 2 bases from J, with 14 bases between. The DNA for the CDR3 is TGTGCCAGCAGCTTTTTCGGGGACGGTACCTACGAGCAGTACTTC. Amino acids: CASSFFGDGTYEQYF.

The gene calls are TRBV5-1 and TRBJ1-5; D remains ambiguous. Trimming left V 0 bases short and J 0 bases short, with 7 bases between. In germline, CDR1 is SGHRS, CDR2 YFSETQ. The CDR3 is 15 amino acids. The CDR3 here is CASSLDLLSNQPQHF. CDR3 coding DNA: TGCGCCAGCAGCTTGGATCTGCTTAGCAATCAGCCCCAGCATTTT.

The genes are TRBV11-1 and TRBJ1-5; no reliable D call. Per the germline V gene, CDR1 is SGHAT and CDR2 is FQDESV (reference sequence). Deletions cut 0 bases from V and 5 bases from J, with 5 bases between. The CDR3 is 13 residues long. Written as DNA, the CDR3 is TGTGCCAGCAGCTTAGCCCGGGATCAGCCCCAGCATTTT. Amino acids: CASSLARDQPQHF.

V and J are TRBV21-1 and TRBJ1-6. TRBV21-1 is a known pseudogene. The CDR3 extends over 14 amino acids. The CDR3: CAMQTQYGRPPLHF. CDR3 DNA sequence: TGTGCCATGCAGACACAATATGGGAGGCCACCCCTCCACTTT.

Written as DNA, the CDR3 is TGTGCCAGCTATGGGGGTGACATGAGAAGGTTACTTACCGTAGGTGAGCAGTTCTTC. Protein sequence: CASYGGDMRRLLTVGEQFF. The chain employs TRBV12-3 or TRBV12-4 and TRBJ2-1, with D perhaps being TRBD1 or TRBD2 (5 bases each). V was clipped by 8 bases and J by 9 bases, with 35 bases between them. The CDR3 spans 19 residues.